This T cell receptor (beta chain) was recovered during a study of OX40 agonist ivuxolimab in advanced cancers. Study-wide points: Clonal expansion from baseline to week 6 occurred in both CD4+ and CD8+ T cells.

This table comes from immunoSEQ multiplex PCR, and its TCRdb copy is limited to in-frame clones, with some not included. The sample shows about 8,000 clones, about 67% of them seen only once. This clone was seen only once. No antigen is known for it. This CDR3 comprises 16 residues. Germline CDR1 and CDR2: MNHEY and SMNVEV (reference sequence). With 8 bases removed from V and 0 bases from J, the gap between germline ends came to 18 bases. The sequence derives from an adult with an advanced solid tumor such as melanoma, head and neck, liver or kidney cancer. The specimen comprised CD4+ or CD8+ T cells sorted from blood, sampled in a trial of the OX40 agonist ivuxolimab. This chain connects TRBV27 to TRBJ2-3, with D possibly matching TRBD1 (6 bases). For the CDR3, the DNA is TGTGCCAGCGGCCAACAGGGTTGGTGGAGCACAGATACGCAGTATTTT. Amino acid sequence: CASGQQGWWSTDTQYF.